The 22 T cell receptor beta chains listed next were all sequenced from one sample in a study of blood T cell repertoires in COVID-19. TCRdb keeps only in-frame clones here, not all; method: immunoSEQ multiplex PCR. The sample includes about 100,000 clones, about 85% of them seen just once. The sample taken for sequencing was peripheral blood. Receptor source: a man between 60 and 70 years old with acute or convalescent COVID-19.

The chain recombines TRBV30 with TRBJ2-7, with D possibly TRBD1 on 6 matching bases. This CDR3 is built from 11 residues. The germline V and J ends were trimmed by 4 bases and 4 bases, with 8 bases remaining between them. The germline CDR1 and CDR2 sequences are GTSNPN and SVGIG (reference sequence). The CDR3 protein is CAWTTGYEQYF. In DNA, the CDR3 is TGTGCCTGGACGACAGGTTACGAGCAGTACTTC.

The V call is TRBV6-2 or TRBV6-3, the J call TRBJ1-1, with D possibly TRBD1 on 6 matching bases. V was clipped by 6 bases and J by 1 base, with 15 bases between them. The CDR3 has 15 amino acids. Germline V CDR1 and CDR2: MNHEY, SVGEGT. In DNA, the CDR3 is TGTGCCAGCAGCTCATATCCAGGGGCGAACACTGAAGCTTTCTTT. Its protein product is CASSSYPGANTEAFF.

V and J are TRBV29-1 and TRBJ1-1; D is possibly TRBD1 (5 bases). The CDR3 runs 15 residues. Trimming removed 7 bases at V and 2 bases at J, with 20 bases between. From germline, CDR1 is SQVTM and CDR2 ANQGSEA. The CDR3 DNA sequence: TGCAGCGCCATCGGGGGGGGACGGGTAAACACTGAAGCTTTCTTT. This codes for CSAIGGGRVNTEAFF. Full variable domain (remainder filled in from reference TRBV29-1 and TRBJ1-1): SAVISQKPSRDICQRGTSLTIQCQVDSQVTMMFWYRQQPGQSLTLIATANQGSEATYESGFVIDKFPISRPNLTFSTLTVSNMSPEDSSIYLCSAIGGGRVNTEAFFGQGTRLTVV.

V gene TRBV5-6 combines with J gene TRBJ2-7; D perhaps matches TRBD1 (6 bases). Germline loops: CDR1 SGHDT, CDR2 YYEEEE. CDR3 length equals 15 residues. The V gene lost 4 bases and the J gene lost 1 base, with 15 bases spanning the gap. CDR3 bases: TGTGCCAGCAGCCTGGCACCGGACAGATCCTACGAGCAGTACTTC. Protein sequence: CASSLAPDRSYEQYF.

The rearrangement uses TRBV21-1 and TRBJ2-2; TRBD2 is taken as the D call from the table, unchecked against the DNA. TRBV21-1 counts as a pseudogene. The CDR3 has 13 amino acids. The CDR3 region is CASSNGGTGELFF. CDR3 sequence (DNA): TGTGCCAGCAGCAATGGGGGGACCGGGGAGCTGTTTTTT.

The chain has TRBV5-6 and TRBJ2-3; TRBD2 might be the D (6 bases). Looked up from germline, CDR1 is SGHDT and CDR2 is YYEEEE. V dropped 1 base and J dropped 1 base, with 10 bases sitting between them. This CDR3 contains 15 residues. This CDR3 is CASSLHGGGTDTQYF. DNA for the CDR3: TGTGCCAGCAGCTTGCACGGGGGTGGCACAGATACGCAGTATTTT.

This clone has more than one count but fewer than ten. The V and J genes are TRBV15 and TRBJ1-1; 7 bases fit TRBD1. The CDR3 has 14 residues. V shed 5 bases, J shed 7 bases, and the junction held 10 bases outside the gene matches. Germline V gene data show CDR1 as LNHNV and CDR2 as YYDKDF (reference sequence). CDR3 DNA: TGTGCCACCAGCCGGAGGGGGCCGGCGTTTGAAGCTTTCTTT. The encoded protein is CATSRRGPAFEAFF.

V and J are TRBV5-1 and TRBJ1-5; TRBD1 matches 9 bases. The ends lost 0 bases at V and 6 bases at J; junction bases unmatched: 4. Germline V gene sequence: CDR1 SGHRS, CDR2 YFSETQ. The CDR3 covers 15 residues. CDR3: CASSLAGQGSQPQHF. In DNA, the CDR3 is TGCGCCAGCAGCTTGGCAGGACAGGGGAGTCAGCCCCAGCATTTT.

Remarks on this clone: This may be a read error: a much more frequent sequence differs by one nucleotide. This CDR3 is also generated by other DNA sequences in the sample. J is TRBJ2-7 and V is TRBV5-8; 12 nucleotides line up with TRBD2. Trimming removed 2 bases from V and 5 bases from J; junction bases left unmatched: 11. CDR3 length: 17 residues. Per the germline V gene, CDR1 is SGHTS and CDR2 is YDEGEE. The CDR3 region is CASSFQLLAGGRNEQYF. Here the CDR3 DNA reads TGTGCCAGCAGCTTCCAACTCCTAGCGGGAGGGCGGAACGAGCAGTACTTC. Drawing the rest from reference TRBV5-8 and TRBJ2-7, the complete variable domain is EAGVTQSPTHLIKTRGQQATLRCSPISGHTSVYWYQQALGLGLQFLLWYDEGEERNRGNFPPRFSGRQFPNYSSELNVNALELEDSALYLCASSFQLLAGGRNEQYFGPGTRLTVT.

The CDR3 DNA sequence: TGCGCCAGCAGTCGGCTCGGGGAATCATGGGATGGCTACACCTTC. Its translation is CASSRLGESWDGYTF. The gene calls are TRBV4-1 and TRBJ1-2; D gene ambiguous. The CDR3 totals 15 residues. Germline V lookup: CDR1 MGHRA, CDR2 YSYEKL. Trimming removed 6 bases at V and 6 bases at J, with 20 bases between.

The chain carries TRBV15 and TRBJ2-1, with D possibly being TRBD1 (5 bases). This CDR3 is built from 14 residues. CDR1 and CDR2 from the germline V gene are LNHNV and YYDKDF (reference sequence). V lost 5 bases, J lost 3 bases, and 11 bases lay in between. DNA of the CDR3: TGTGCCACCAGCTGGGCAGGGCGCTACAATGAGCAGTTCTTC. Translated, it gives CATSWAGRYNEQFF.

The J gene is TRBJ1-4, the V gene TRBV12-3 or TRBV12-4, with 7 positions matching TRBD1. CDR3 length: 13 residues. Losses at the gene ends were 6 bases for V and 10 bases for J; bases not matched to a gene: 8. In DNA, the CDR3 is TGTGCCAGCAGCGACTCACAGGGGCGAAAACTGTTTTTT. This encodes CASSDSQGRKLFF.

The chain recombines TRBV5-1 with TRBJ1-2, with TRBD1 matching 7 bases. Losses at the gene ends were 1 base for V and 4 bases for J; bases not matched to a gene: 7. The CDR3 loop spans 15 amino acids. Germline values: CDR1 SGHRS, CDR2 YFSETQ. The CDR3 region is CASSLTGQRIYGYTF. CDR3 nucleotides: TGCGCCAGCAGCTTGACGGGACAGCGAATCTATGGCTACACCTTC. Together with reference TRBV5-1 and TRBJ1-2, the CDR3 gives the full variable domain: KAGVTQTPRYLIKTRGQQVTLSCSPISGHRSVSWYQQTPGQGLQFLFEYFSETQRNKGNFPGRFSGRQFSNSRSEMNVSTLELGDSALYLCASSLTGQRIYGYTFGSGTRLTVV.

The V call is TRBV20-1, the J call TRBJ2-5; D not certain. V was cut by 5 bases and J by 12 bases, with 16 bases left in between. This CDR3 region has 11 residues. CDR1 is DFQATT and CDR2 is SNEGSKA in the germline V gene (reference sequence). The CDR3 reads CSAPWQRQKYF. The CDR3 DNA follows: TGCAGTGCTCCTTGGCAACGACAAAAGTACTTC.

This clone is a singleton in its sample. The V and J genes are TRBV21-1 and TRBJ1-1. TRBV21-1 is described as a pseudogene. CDR3 length equals 15 residues. In nucleotides, the CDR3 is TGTGCCAGCAGCAAAAATAGAGGGGAGGGGACTGAAGCTTTCTTT. It codes for CASSKNRGEGTEAFF.

This sequence joins TRBV7-2 and TRBJ2-1; 7 bases fit TRBD2. Germline loops: CDR1 SGHTA, CDR2 FQGNSA. V gave up 1 base and J gave up 7 bases; unmatched junction bases: 1. The length of the CDR3 is 13 residues. CDR3 nucleotides: TGTGCCAGCAGCTTAGTCGGGGGGAATGAGCAGTTCTTC. Translated: CASSLVGGNEQFF. The full variable domain, completed using reference TRBV7-2 and TRBJ2-1, is GAGVSQSPSNKVTEKGKDVELRCDPISGHTALYWYRQSLGQGLEFLIYFQGNSAPDKSGLPSDRFSAERTGGSVSTLTIQRTQQEDSAVYLCASSLVGGNEQFFGPGTRLTVL.

The chain links TRBV18 to TRBJ2-5; 7 bases are shared with TRBD2. V lost 5 bases to trimming and J lost 7 bases; unmatched junction nucleotides: 7. The CDR3 is 13 residues long. CDR1 and CDR2 from the germline V gene are KGHSH and LQKENI. Here the CDR3 reads CASSGLDERTQYF. CDR3 nucleotides: TGTGCCAGCTCAGGACTAGACGAGCGGACCCAGTACTTC.

This chain connects TRBV5-1 to TRBJ1-6, with TRBD1 identical over 10 bases. The germline V gene has CDR1 SGHRS and CDR2 YFSETQ. The length of the CDR3 is 15 residues. The V and J ends lost 4 bases and 8 bases, in that order; junction bases with no gene match: 6. CDR3 sequence: CASSPDRGKDSPLHF. Here the CDR3 DNA reads TGCGCCAGCAGCCCGGACAGGGGGAAAGATTCACCCCTCCACTTT.

CDR3 sequence reads: CASRESGSGYEQYF. The DNA of the CDR3 is TGTGCCAGCAGGGAAAGCGGGAGTGGCTACGAGCAGTACTTC. The gene calls are TRBV7-2 and TRBJ2-7, with TRBD2 matching over 8 bases. This CDR3 is 14 amino acids long. Per germline, CDR1 SGHTA and CDR2 FQGNSA. V lost 6 bases, J lost 3 bases, and 7 bases stayed unmatched.

This clone came up once. The chain has TRBV30 and TRBJ2-4; D call uncertain. V lost 2 bases and J 2 bases, leaving 7 bases between the germline ends. Germline loops: CDR1 GTSNPN, CDR2 SVGIG (reference sequence). The CDR3 has 13 amino acids. CDR3: CAWSRGSKNIQYF. CDR3 sequence (DNA): TGTGCCTGGAGTAGAGGATCCAAAAACATTCAGTACTTC. The full variable domain, completed using reference TRBV30 and TRBJ2-4, is SQTIHQWPATLVQPVGSPLSLECTVEGTSNPNLYWYRQAAGRGLQLLFYSVGIGQISSEVPQNLSASRPQDRQFILSSKKLLLSDSGFYLCAWSRGSKNIQYFGAGTRLSVL.

This clone showed up just a few times. The CDR3 DNA is TGTGCCACCAGTGACGGACAGGGAAGCACAGATACGCAGTATTTT. Protein sequence: CATSDGQGSTDTQYF. This chain joins TRBV24-1 and TRBJ2-3, with 8 positions matching TRBD1. V dropped 4 bases and J dropped 0; count of bases not matched to a gene: 2. The CDR3 runs 15 residues. Germline CDR1 reads KGHDR; CDR2 reads SFDVKD.

V gene TRBV7-8 combines with J gene TRBJ1-2; TRBD1 matches 7 bases. This CDR3 comprises 11 residues. The V gene's germline CDR1 is SGHVS and CDR2 FQNEAQ. J lost 7 bases, V lost 6 bases, and 2 bases had no gene match. Written as DNA, the CDR3 is TGTGCCAGCAGTACAGGGGTTGGCTACACCTTC. This translates into CASSTGVGYTF.